This T cell receptor (beta chain) was sequenced for a study of beta chain features in type 1 diabetes. Study context: Summed over all samples, the examined sorted cells came to 107,917,701. General observations from the study: Comparison showed that naive, central memory and Treg TCRB repertoires appeared more similar among patients than among healthy donors.

Cell sorting via CD45RO/CCR7/CD25/CD127/CD95/CD27 was performed to obtain CD4+ naive, central memory, regulatory and stem cell-like memory cells. V shed 0 bases and J 2 bases; nucleotides not matched to a gene: 8. Germline assignment: CDR1 SGDLS and CDR2 YYNGEE. The CDR3 sequence is 17 residues long. Concerning this clone itself: Its antigen is unknown.

cDNA synthesis used the whole RNA isolate, giving expressed TCRB sequences. TCRdb keeps only in-frame clones here, not all; method: immunoSEQ multiplex PCR. This table has approximately 40,000 clones, approximately 53% appearing once. Material for sequencing was stem cell memory CD4+ T cells from blood. The chain is built from TRBV9 and TRBJ2-1; 7 positions agree with TRBD2. This clonotype was sampled from a woman in her twenties or thirties in good health. CDR3 residues: CASSVGLADTTYNEQFF. The CDR3 bases are TGTGCCAGCAGCGTAGGGCTAGCGGACACGACCTACAATGAGCAGTTCTTC.